This entry features one T cell receptor (beta chain) sequence. Its antigen is still unknown. Base qualities are not at hand, and no much larger clone is one base apart. This specimen comes from a study of cytomegalovirus exposure and HLA in healthy donors (dated by TCRdb to 2016 to 2017). Turning to the overall study: According to a later analysis, one platform produced both the roughly 110 validation repertoires and the 666 repertoires of the first cohort. High-throughput TCR immunosequencing, statistical association of individual TCRs with disease status, and machine learning were combined to predict cytomegalovirus infection status. Along with the approximately 600-subject first cohort, a separate validation cohort of over a hundred different subjects was used. The study was designed to test whether signatures of past pathogen exposure could be identified by cataloging public T cell receptors. What the study reported, not specific to this receptor: While some public TCRs were present in many individuals, most TCR sequences turned up only very rarely across donors. In the study, some 160 TCR beta chains were listed as associated with cytomegalovirus. Of the cluster scores, 94% were above 0 in a later analysis, which found that TCRs clustered in the first cohort also tended to co-occur in the 95 to 150 validation repertoires. A later analysis had no HLA typing for the validation cohort, so co-occurrence there was scored across all 110 or so repertoires. The authors suggested that the approach could potentially be generalized to other disease states and immunological phenotypes. In vitro tests confirmed that a few of the cytomegalovirus-associated TCR beta chains recognize cytomegalovirus antigens. In both the original and validation cohorts, the classifier was reported to diagnose cytomegalovirus status with high specificity and sensitivity.

The CDR3 sequence holds 11 residues, the cysteine and phenylalanine included. The retained sequence is limited to the CDR3, 33 bases, with the frame set at the first base. Sequences MNHEY (CDR1) and SMNVEV (CDR2) are obtained from the germline V gene (reference sequence). V was cut back by 4 bases and J by 6 bases, leaving a gap of 7 bases between them. The donors were included in the validation cohort of over a hundred subjects, a group kept apart from the roughly 670-subject first cohort. Library construction relied on the immunoSEQ multiplex PCR assay. Regarding the original processing steps: A statistical classification framework was built to diagnose cytomegalovirus status from the catalog of TCR beta chain sequences. Sourced from immuneACCESS, this table was stored by TCRdb with only in-frame sequences that have V and J called. A share of the clones is absent; for the studies checked, an unresolved V gene accounts for under half, and the remainder has no known explanation. That table gives V, J and clone size, and the DNA gave D and trimming. For this sample there are around 300,000 clones; about 86% appear just once. The top ten clonotypes cover 0.95% to 1.1% of the sample.

The chain was built from TRBV27 and TRBJ2-7, with the identity of the D gene unclear. This receptor was taken from a woman aged 18-30 years in good health and CMV-seronegative. Sequenced input: PBMCs. The sequenced DNA is TGTGCCAGCAGTTCGCAGGTCGAGCAGTACTTC. It codes for CASSSQVEQYF.